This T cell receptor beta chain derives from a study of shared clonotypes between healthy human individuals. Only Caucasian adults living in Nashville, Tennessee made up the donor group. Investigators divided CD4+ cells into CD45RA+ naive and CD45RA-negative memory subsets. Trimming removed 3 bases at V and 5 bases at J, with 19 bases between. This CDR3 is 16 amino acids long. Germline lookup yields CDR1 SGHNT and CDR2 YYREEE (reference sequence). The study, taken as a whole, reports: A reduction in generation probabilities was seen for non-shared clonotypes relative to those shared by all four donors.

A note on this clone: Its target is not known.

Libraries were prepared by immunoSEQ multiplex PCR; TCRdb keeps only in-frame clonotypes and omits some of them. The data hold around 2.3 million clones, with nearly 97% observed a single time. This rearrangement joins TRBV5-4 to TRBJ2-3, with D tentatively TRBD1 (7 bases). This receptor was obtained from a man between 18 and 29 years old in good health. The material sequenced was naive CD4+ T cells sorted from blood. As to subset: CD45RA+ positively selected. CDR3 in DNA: TGTGCCAGCAGCTCGGTCGGCGGGACAGTCTTAGATACGCAGTATTTT. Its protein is CASSSVGGTVLDTQYF.